A selection of T cell receptor beta chains follows, all from one sample in a study of Graves' ophthalmopathy and Graves' hyperthyroidism. TCRdb reprocessed the multiplex PCR reads via MiXCR and lists one record per CDR3 protein. The table includes about 370,000 distinct CDR3 sequences, roughly 17% detected once. Sequenced sample: peripheral blood. The receptors were sampled from an adult woman with stable Graves' hyperthyroidism. CDR3s include the opening cysteine and the closing phenylalanine or tryptophan. The size of a clone is reported for some rows only, either as once, few or many, or as a class for expanded clones.

size | V | length | CDR3
many | TRBV29-1 | 13 | CSVDGAGEETQYF
many | TRBV7-3 | 14 | CASSTKRESYEQYF
many | TRBV28 | 16 | CASSFLPGQSYYGYTF
NA | TRBV24-1 | 15 | CATSEQGGPQETQYF
few | TRBV4-2 | 15 | CASSQAVAIEYEQYF
many | TRBV6-5 | 17 | CASSYSKSRRLNTEAFF
few | TRBV5-1 | 14 | CASSQLTGDNEQYF
many | TRBV28 | 18 | CASTETTTGAFLGNTIYF
many | TRBV5-1 | 14 | CASTPLAGSYEQYF
many | TRBV27 | 14 | CASSRQGDNQPQHF
many | TRBV7-2 | 16 | CASSLVSAVSSYEQYF
many | TRBV24-1 | 17 | CATSDNLGTGYTGELFF
many | TRBV28 | 17 | CASSVPEQGGLWQPQHF
NA | TRBV20-1 | 14 | CSALGPNKPYEQYF
many | TRBV7-2 | 16 | CASSVTVNRPGYEQYF
NA | TRBV12-3/TRBV12-4 | 14 | CASRQGFEGSPLHF
few | TRBV3-1 | 14 | CASSPQGLADEQYF
many | TRBV30 | 14 | CAWSTAGGAETQYF
NA | TRBV11-2 | 17 | CASSPGLAGGVSYEQYF
NA | TRBV6-2/TRBV6-3 | 12 | CASSPGPDGYTF
NA | TRBV18 | 17 | CASSPPRGQWTGNTIYF
many | TRBV28 | 13 | CASIARNTGELFF
many | TRBV12-3/TRBV12-4 | 14 | CASSLGTGTGELFF
few | TRBV24-1 | 16 | CATSDRRTVNTGELFF
NA | TRBV28 | 12 | CASSYGQNVIHF
many | TRBV4-2 | 14 | CASSQDGVSTEAFF
NA | TRBV6-1 | 14 | CASRSPSGADTQYF
many | TRBV27 | 14 | CASSLTRANYGYTF
NA | TRBV7-3 | 12 | CAESRGVREQFF
many | TRBV11-2 | 15 | CASSLDREVLGEQYF
many | TRBV20-1 | 14 | CSAPNTGGSAEAFF
NA | TRBV11-3 | 14 | CASRAYGGSYEQYF
many | TRBV6-1 | 16 | CASSEPRASGANVLTF
few | TRBV6-5 | 15 | CASSYSSGRNSEAFF
few | TRBV9 | 17 | CASSVARAGVSGGELLF
few | TRBV12-3/TRBV12-4 | 12 | CASTPDTYEQYF
many | TRBV28 | 13 | CASSLGVQGGIYF
many | TRBV12-5 | 17 | CASGLGWDIKTNYGYTF
many | TRBV18 | 16 | CASSPWRTGYSYEQYF
many | TRBV19 | 15 | CASSARRGVVQPQHF
few | TRBV3-1 | 14 | CASSQTGQDYEQYF
many | TRBV7-8 | 15 | CASSLPTGGGETQYF
NA | TRBV28 | 15 | CASSSAPGRQETQYF
few | TRBV20-1 | 15 | CSARWTSGDQETQYF
many | TRBV27 | 13 | CASSFQEDQPQHF
many | TRBV11-2 | 16 | CASSRGGQSRGYGYTF
NA | TRBV3-1 | 16 | CASSQPTEWYQETQYF
many | TRBV20-1 | 17 | CSARDPEREGRSYEQYF
many | TRBV6-2/TRBV6-3 | 12 | CASSDRGRGQYF
many | TRBV12-3/TRBV12-4 | 14 | CASSHPAANTEAFF
NA | TRBV11-1 | 15 | CASSFVGLASGELFF
many | TRBV10-3 | 14 | CAISESKGQETQYF
many | TRBV27 | 14 | CASNRQGADTEAFF
many | TRBV11-2 | 15 | CASSTRAGENTEAFF
many | TRBV7-2 | 16 | CASSADQGGPQETQYF
once | TRBV6-1 | 15 | CASSGYRAVNTEAFF